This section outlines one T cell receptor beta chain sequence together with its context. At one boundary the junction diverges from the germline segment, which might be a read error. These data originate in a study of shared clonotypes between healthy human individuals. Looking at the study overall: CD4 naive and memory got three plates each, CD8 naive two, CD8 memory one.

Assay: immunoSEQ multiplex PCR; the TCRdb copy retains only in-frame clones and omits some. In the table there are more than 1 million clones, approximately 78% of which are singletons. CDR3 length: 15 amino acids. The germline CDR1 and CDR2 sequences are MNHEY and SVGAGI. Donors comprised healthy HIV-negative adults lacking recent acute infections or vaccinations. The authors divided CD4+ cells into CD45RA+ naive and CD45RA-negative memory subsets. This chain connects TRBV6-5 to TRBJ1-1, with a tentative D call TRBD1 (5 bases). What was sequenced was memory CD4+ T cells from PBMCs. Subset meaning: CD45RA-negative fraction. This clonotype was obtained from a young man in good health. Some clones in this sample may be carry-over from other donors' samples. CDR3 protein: CASSPRVQVTTEAFF. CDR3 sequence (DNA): TGTGCCAGCAGCCCCCGGGTACAGGTAACCACTGAGGCTTTCTTT.